The TCR beta chain described here comes from a study of blood T cell repertoires in COVID-19 (dated by TCRdb to 2018 to 2021). Broadly, across the study: Samples from collaborators originated in the United States, Italy and Spain and spanned both the acute and convalescent phases of COVID-19. The prospective study material was composed of cDNA or gDNA derived from T cells, B-cell-depleted T cells, or PBMCs. Deeply sampled blood TCRbeta repertoires from subjects exposed to, actively infected with, or recovered from COVID-19 were included in the dataset. A freely available public database, intended as a resource for researchers studying the immune response to SARS-CoV-2, is where the repertoires were released. The samples were drawn from two sources: the first 160 participants of the ongoing ImmuneRACE study, and some 1,300 subjects contributed by 6 global collaborators. Nearly every sample came with metadata listing a de-identified subject ID, COVID-19 status, age in years and sex. Where available, HLA class I and class II types were taken from metadata supplied by the sample provider and were not determined by assay-based typing. The research as a whole found: How much clinical and demographic metadata was included differed by source and by participant, and the metadata was provided uncurated.

Enrolling through a virtual design, the prospective study's participants ranged in age from roughly 18 to 100 years and lived across 20 to 30 United States geographic areas. In the prospective study, cohorts were assigned on the basis of participant-reported clinical history obtained from a screening survey and a study questionnaire. For ImmuneRACE Cohort 3, a participant was defined as recovered based on two consecutive negative NP/OP PCR tests, clearance by a healthcare professional, or resolution of symptoms. In the prospective study, whole blood, serum and a nasopharyngeal or oropharyngeal swab were collected from each participant by mobile phlebotomists. Participants in the prospective study had the option to provide additional blood draws and questionnaires over an approximately 2-month period. Blood samples from the prospective study were shipped frozen or at room temperature prior to DNA extraction.

Germline trimming amounts to 7 bases on V and 2 bases on J, with 10 as the count of junction bases outside the gene matches. CDR1 and CDR2 are drawn from the germline V gene: MNHEY, SVGAGI. The CDR3 runs 15 residues from the cysteine to the phenylalanine. The entry retains the CDR3 DNA only, 45 bases that are in frame from base 1. Worth noting for this clone: The clone's antigen remains unknown. Nothing much larger sits one base from this clone, and base qualities are not available.

TCRbeta CDR3 regions were amplified from genomic DNA by means of the immunoSEQ Assay, a bias-controlled multiplex PCR. The paper's processing steps were these. The number of nucleated cells in each sample was estimated from the amplification of reference gene primers within the assay. Sequence reads were collapsed and filtered to measure the absolute abundance of every unique TCRbeta CDR3 rearrangement. For each sample, productive Simpson clonality was calculated by taking the square root of Simpson's diversity index across productive rearrangements. Entries here come from immuneACCESS through TCRdb and include only in-frame sequences with V and J called. Some clones fail to appear in such tables; in the studies checked, an unresolved V gene covers under half of the shortfall, and the cause of the remainder is unknown. V, J and clone size are those of that table, while D and trimming were read from the DNA. The sample yields approximately 280,000 clones; under 90% were counted once. 1.5% to 2% of the sample goes to the ten largest clones.

The source of this sequence is an older woman who had recovered from COVID-19. Sequencing input: PBMCs or T cells enriched from blood (not recorded which). The rearranged segments are TRBV6-5 and TRBJ2-5; TRBD1 aligns with 7 central bases. The nucleotide sequence reads as follows: TGTGCCAGCAAAGAACGGGGACAGCAACAAGAGACCCAGTACTTC. It codes for CASKERGQQQETQYF.